This T cell receptor (beta chain) was identified in a study of OX40 agonist ivuxolimab in advanced cancers. Study overall: Ivuxolimab is a fully human IgG2 antibody that activates OX40 (CD134). The dose-escalation cohort was just under 85% male, with a mean age of 60 years, ranging about 23 to 79.

Per germline, CDR1 SGHTA and CDR2 FQGNSA. CDR3 length: 13 amino acids. V was clipped by 3 bases and J by 6 bases, with 9 bases between them. TCRdb keeps only in-frame clones here, not all; method: immunoSEQ multiplex PCR. Of approximately 87,000 clones in the sample, around 91% were seen once. At baseline, cycle 4 day 1, and cycle 7 day 1, blood was sampled. The sequence derives from an adult with an advanced solid tumor such as melanoma, head and neck, liver or kidney cancer. This chain connects TRBV7-2 to TRBJ2-1; D not certain. Sequences were derived from CD4+ or CD8+ T cells sorted from blood, sampled in a trial of the OX40 agonist ivuxolimab. The CDR3: CASSFTQANEQFF. CDR3 in DNA: TGTGCCAGCAGCTTCACGCAAGCCAATGAGCAGTTCTTC.